Below, one TCR beta chain is given with its context. Its target is unknown. One end of the junction fails to match germline, which may point to a read error. The CDR3 extends over 16 amino acids. Germline V lookup: CDR1 SGHRS, CDR2 YFSETQ. Deep was the level used in running the assay. The table came from immunoSEQ multiplex PCR; TCRdb's copy has only in-frame clones and leaves some out. The table lists approximately 1,000,000 clones, about 80% of them singletons. This sample was included in a study of shared clonotypes between healthy human individuals. Study-level results: Clonotype sharing across a few donors was observed for 4% to 5.5% of naive CD4 clonotypes.

The donors, all of them Caucasian adults, lived in Nashville, Tennessee. The origin of this receptor is a man between 18 and 35 years old in good health. Some clones in this sample may be carry-over from other donors' samples. J is TRBJ2-3 and V is TRBV5-1; 9 bases agree with TRBD2. Sequencing used memory CD4+ T cells from PBMCs. Indicated subset: CD45RA-negative fraction. The CDR3 loop is CASTPSGRRGTDTQYF. The CDR3 region has the DNA TGCGCTAGCACCCCCAGCGGGAGGAGGGGCACAGATACGCAGTATTTT.